The 10 T cell receptor beta chains below were found in one sample sequenced in a study of identical twins (dated by TCRdb to the mid-2010s). Receptor libraries were prepared by 5' RACE. The run used an Illumina HiSeq 2000. TCRdb passed the public sequencing reads through fastp at Q25 and MiXCR, retaining productive beta sequences. CDR3 protein sequences are deduplicated, and each keeps its most common genes and DNA. The sample records roughly 150,000 distinct CDR3 sequences, under 4.5% of which are singletons. The ten top clones hold around 8% of the sample. Sequencing used memory T cells sorted from blood. The sample's cell subset or site label, in plain terms: CD45RO+ enriched T cells. The receptors stem from a man between 18 and 29 years old in good health.

This clonotype was counted many times. The chain employs TRBV29-1 and TRBJ2-5; 10 nucleotides line up with TRBD2. The V segment lost 7 bases and the J segment 4 bases; nucleotides outside the gene matches: 3. Germline V gene data show CDR1 as SQVTM and CDR2 as ANQGSEA. The CDR3 runs to 12 residues. The CDR3 bases are TGCAGCGCTCTAGCGGGAGTAGAGACCCAGTACTTC. This gives the protein CSALAGVETQYF. Together with reference TRBV29-1 and TRBJ2-5, the CDR3 gives the full variable domain: SAVISQKPSRDICQRGTSLTIQCQVDSQVTMMFWYRQQPGQSLTLIATANQGSEATYESGFVIDKFPISRPNLTFSTLTVSNMSPEDSSIYLCSALAGVETQYFGPGTRLLVL.

This clonotype was counted at least ten times. The chain couples TRBV6-5 to TRBJ1-5; 7 bases are a match to TRBD1. The ends lost 0 bases at V and 7 bases at J; junction bases unmatched: 9. The germline V gene has CDR1 MNHEY and CDR2 SVGAGI. There are 16 residues in the CDR3. The CDR3 nucleotides are TGTGCCAGCAGTTACTCGATGGGAGGGGGCGGGCAGCCCCAGCATTTT. Translating it yields CASSYSMGGGGQPQHF.

This clonotype was counted ten times or more. This chain links TRBV9 with TRBJ2-1; a weak D match, TRBD2 (6 bases). V gave up 3 bases and J gave up 2 bases, with 15 bases separating them. The CDR3 covers 16 residues. The germline V gene encodes CDR1 SGDLS and CDR2 YYNGEE. Here the CDR3 reads CASSERGTPTYNEQFF. CDR3 DNA: TGTGCCAGCAGCGAGCGCGGGACCCCGACCTACAATGAGCAGTTCTTC.

This clonotype was found many times. The rearrangement joins TRBV3-1 to TRBJ2-5, with D unresolved. The V end was cut by 0 bases, the J end by 5 bases, with 7 bases between. Germline-derived CDR1 and CDR2 are LGHDT and YNNKEL (reference sequence). The CDR3 length is 13 residues. The CDR3 is CASSQDAWETQYF. The CDR3 DNA reads TGTGCCAGCAGCCAAGATGCATGGGAGACCCAGTACTTC.

This clonotype was observed at least ten times. The chain carries TRBV24-1 and TRBJ2-2; D gene unclear. The CDR3 has 14 amino acids. Germline CDR1 is KGHDR and CDR2 is SFDVKD. V was shortened by 7 bases and J by 2 bases, with 10 bases between the two germline ends. The CDR3 sequence: CATRGISNTGELFF. CDR3 bases: TGTGCCACCAGGGGGATAAGCAACACCGGGGAGCTGTTTTTT.

This clonotype was seen ten or more times. This chain uses TRBV20-1 with TRBJ2-4; 8 bases are a match to TRBD1. Germline trimming cut 3 bases from V and 3 bases from J; bases unmatched to any gene: 19. CDR1 and CDR2 from the germline V gene are DFQATT and SNEGSKA (reference sequence). The CDR3 length is 19 residues. CDR3 sequence: CSARTRAGGMSTGKNIQYF. The DNA for the CDR3 is TGCAGTGCTAGGACTAGGGCAGGGGGCATGAGTACGGGCAAAAACATTCAGTACTTC.

In its sample, this clonotype was seen many times. The J gene is TRBJ2-2, the V gene TRBV6-1, with TRBD1 matching 10 bases. The CDR3 is 15 amino acids. In germline, CDR1 is MNHNS, CDR2 SASEGT. V gave up 5 bases and J gave up 4 bases; unmatched junction bases: 4. Written as DNA, the CDR3 is TGTGCCAGCAGTACCGGGACAGGGGCCACCGGGGAGCTGTTTTTT. It specifies CASSTGTGATGELFF.

At least ten counts were recorded for this clonotype. The rearrangement joins TRBV10-2 to TRBJ2-6; D perhaps matches TRBD2 (6 bases). This CDR3 has 18 amino acids. Germline CDR1 is WSHSY and CDR2 is SAAADI. The V gene lost 4 bases and the J gene lost 2 bases, with 18 bases spanning the gap. CDR3 sequence: CASSVVEGPIAGANVLTF. The CDR3 region has the DNA TGCGCCAGCAGTGTGGTGGAGGGTCCCATAGCTGGGGCCAACGTCCTGACTTTC.

V is TRBV5-1 and J is TRBJ2-2; D is unclear. This CDR3 region has 15 residues. V gave up 0 bases and J gave up 1 base, with 7 bases separating them. The germline CDR1 and CDR2 sequences are SGHRS and YFSETQ. CDR3 in DNA: TGCGCCAGCAGCTTGGAACAGATGAACACCGGGGAGCTGTTTTTT. Encoded protein: CASSLEQMNTGELFF. The full variable domain, with the rest looked up from reference TRBV5-1 and TRBJ2-2, is KAGVTQTPRYLIKTRGQQVTLSCSPISGHRSVSWYQQTPGQGLQFLFEYFSETQRNKGNFPGRFSGRQFSNSRSEMNVSTLELGDSALYLCASSLEQMNTGELFFGEGSRLTVL.

The sample holds many counts of this clonotype. V is TRBV20-1 and J is TRBJ2-3, with D possibly being TRBD2 (6 bases). In germline, CDR1 is DFQATT, CDR2 SNEGSKA (reference sequence). Trimming removed 7 bases at V and 4 bases at J, with 15 bases between. The CDR3 extends over 13 amino acids. The CDR3 nucleotides read TGCAGTGTAGAAGTGGAGGGCCCAGATACGCAGTATTTT. Residues: CSVEVEGPDTQYF.